This TCR beta chain was captured by sequencing in a study of early T cells in non-severe SARS-CoV-2 infection. The wider study: It was bulk RNA from unsorted whole blood that was sequenced, and the chains were unpaired.

Broader study findings: The study's VDJdb matching favored anti-spike CD8 responses and missed private and CD4 specificities.

Comments on this clonotype: Its antigen is as yet unknown.

The protocol attached unique molecular identifiers to individual cDNA molecules. TCRdb re-called the 5' RACE reads with MiXCR, one entry per CDR3 protein. Here the sample spans tens of thousands of distinct CDR3 sequences, about 15% being singletons. Germline CDR1 and CDR2: SGHVS and FNYEAQ. V was clipped by 8 bases and J by 3 bases, with 25 bases between them. The CDR3 totals 17 residues. The chain is built from TRBV7-6 and TRBJ1-1; a possible D gene is TRBD1 (5 bases). The material sequenced was whole blood. This clonotype was sampled from an adult who was a healthcare worker with PCR-confirmed SARS-CoV-2 infection or an uninfected control (not recorded which). The CDR3 DNA is TGTGCCAGCGCCCTAGGGCGTCTAGGGGTAATAGACACTGAAGCTTTCTTT. This sequence encodes CASALGRLGVIDTEAFF. The variable domain in full, with the rest retrieved from reference TRBV7-6 and TRBJ1-1, is GAGVSQSPRYKVTKRGQDVALRCDPISGHVSLYWYRQALGQGPEFLTYFNYEAQQDKSGLPNDRFSAERPEGSISTLTIQRTEQRDSAMYRCASALGRLGVIDTEAFFGQGTRLTVV.